The 32 T cell receptor beta chains reported below all come from one sample, sequenced in a study of blood T cell repertoires in COVID-19. Sequencing was performed with immunoSEQ multiplex PCR; in TCRdb, only in-frame clones are kept and a portion is missing. The table includes around 60,000 clones, 90% detected once. Source material: peripheral blood. These receptor sequences come from a human donor with active COVID-19. The donor label of this sample is uncertain.

J is TRBJ1-5 and V is TRBV20-1, with D unclear. V gave up 3 bases and J gave up 0 bases, with 12 bases separating them. CDR1 and CDR2 from the germline V gene are DFQATT and SNEGSKA (reference sequence). The CDR3 is 15 amino acids. CDR3 DNA: TGCAGTGCTAGTCAGGCCCGGGATAGCAATCAGCCCCAGCATTTT. It encodes CSASQARDSNQPQHF.

CDR3 amino acids: CATSRDSLRDREDVGQFF. CDR3 DNA sequence: TGTGCCACCAGCAGAGACTCCCTCCGGGACAGGGAGGACGTTGGGCAGTTCTTC. The chain employs TRBV15 and TRBJ2-1, with 9 bases fitting TRBD1. In germline, CDR1 is LNHNV, CDR2 YYDKDF (reference sequence). Losses at the gene ends were 0 bases for V and 12 bases for J; bases not matched to a gene: 18. There are 18 residues in the CDR3.

V usage is TRBV25-1 and J usage is TRBJ2-3, with TRBD1 identical over 11 bases. CDR3 length equals 15 residues. CDR1 and CDR2 (germline): MGHDK, SYGVNS. V shed 4 bases, J shed 7 bases, and the junction held 7 bases outside the gene matches. The CDR3 reads CASSVGTGGGYTQYF. CDR3 nucleotides: TGTGCCAGCAGTGTAGGGACAGGGGGGGGGTATACGCAGTATTTT.

V is TRBV7-3 and J is TRBJ2-3; 9 nucleotides line up with TRBD2. This CDR3 contains 20 residues. Unmatched junction bases numbered 20, after V lost 2 bases and J lost 5 bases. Germline V gene sequence: CDR1 SGHTA, CDR2 FQGTGA. The CDR3 loop is CASSLGLLEAAGGPLDTQYF. DNA for the CDR3: TGTGCCAGCAGCTTAGGGTTATTAGAAGCGGCGGGAGGGCCGTTAGATACGCAGTATTTT. Based on the CDR3 plus reference TRBV7-3 and TRBJ2-3, the full variable domain is GAGVSQTPSNKVTEKGKYVELRCDPISGHTALYWYRQSLGQGPEFLIYFQGTGAADDSGLPNDRFFAVRPEGSVSTLKIQRTERGDSAVYLCASSLGLLEAAGGPLDTQYFGPGTRLTVL.

The chain combines TRBV27 with TRBJ2-1, with D maybe TRBD1 (6 bases). The germline CDR1 and CDR2 sequences are MNHEY and SMNVEV (reference sequence). Between the trimmed V and J ends, which lost 5 bases and 3 bases, there was a span of 17 bases. This CDR3 has 16 residues. The CDR3 protein is CASSIGPGHLYNEQFF. CDR3 sequence (DNA): TGTGCCAGCAGTATCGGACCGGGACACCTCTACAATGAGCAGTTCTTC.

The chain is built from TRBV9 and TRBJ2-6, with D possibly being TRBD2 (5 bases). The CDR3 has 16 amino acids. V was clipped by 7 bases and J by 0 bases, with 14 bases between them. Germline CDR1 SGDLS, CDR2 YYNGEE. The CDR3 coding sequence is TGTGCCAGCGACGGGATCGAGAGCTCTGGGGCCAACGTCCTGACTTTC. Translated: CASDGIESSGANVLTF. The full variable domain, with the rest looked up from reference TRBV9 and TRBJ2-6, is DSGVTQTPKHLITATGQRVTLRCSPRSGDLSVYWYQQSLDQGLQFLIQYYNGEERAKGNILERFSAQQFPDLHSELNLSSLELGDSALYFCASDGIESSGANVLTFGAGSRLTVL.

The J gene is TRBJ2-5, the V gene TRBV5-1; D is unresolved. Germline V gene data show CDR1 as SGHRS and CDR2 as YFSETQ. The CDR3 runs 12 residues. V dropped 2 bases and J dropped 5 bases, with 7 bases sitting between them. CDR3 nucleotide sequence: TGCGCCAGCAGCTTACTCTCGGAGACCCAGTACTTC. It codes for CASSLLSETQYF.

The chain employs TRBV7-3 and TRBJ2-1, with 11 bases identical to TRBD2. This CDR3 contains 15 residues. V trimming: 5 bases; J trimming: 7 bases; junction bases outside the gene matches: 7. Germline V gene lookup returns CDR1 SGHTA and CDR2 FQGTGA. The DNA for the CDR3 is TGTGCCAGCAGCCAAGGAACTAGCGGGAGTAATGAGCAGTTCTTC. Translated, it gives CASSQGTSGSNEQFF.

The J gene is TRBJ2-3, the V gene TRBV27; D gene unclear. This CDR3 is built from 14 residues. The V gene's germline CDR1 is MNHEY and CDR2 SMNVEV (reference sequence). Trimming left V 4 bases short and J 0 bases short, with 8 bases between. The CDR3 loop reads CASSWAASTDTQYF. CDR3 bases: TGTGCCAGCAGTTGGGCAGCTAGCACAGATACGCAGTATTTT.

J is TRBJ1-2 and V is TRBV5-1; no clear D. There are 12 residues in the CDR3. Germline CDR1 and CDR2: SGHRS and YFSETQ. V was cut by 0 bases and J by 6 bases, with 6 bases left in between. The CDR3 is CASSLDVDGYTF. The CDR3 nucleotides read TGCGCCAGCAGCTTGGATGTAGATGGCTACACCTTC.

The V and J genes are TRBV6-5 and TRBJ2-4, with 10 bases matching TRBD2. This CDR3 has 14 residues. Per germline, CDR1 MNHEY and CDR2 SVGAGI. V was clipped by 6 bases and J by 4 bases; unmatched bases: 3. CDR3 region: CASRVAGGKNIQYF. CDR3 nucleotide sequence: TGTGCCAGCAGAGTAGCGGGAGGAAAAAACATTCAGTACTTC.

J is TRBJ1-5 and V is TRBV28; 8 nucleotides align to TRBD1. The germline gives CDR1 MDHEN, CDR2 SYDVKM. V was clipped by 5 bases and J by 6 bases; unmatched bases: 12. The CDR3 sequence is 16 residues long. The CDR3 DNA reads as TGTGCCAGCAGTGCGGTCGGGACAGGCTTCGGTCAGCCCCAGCATTTT. This translates into CASSAVGTGFGQPQHF.

In its sample, this clone was seen once. The V call is TRBV9, the J call TRBJ2-2; 11 positions agree with TRBD1. J gave up 10 bases and V 4 bases, and 12 bases lay outside the gene matches. The germline CDR1 and CDR2 sequences are SGDLS and YYNGEE. CDR3 length equals 16 residues. Here the CDR3 DNA reads TGTGCCAGCAGCCGGGGCGGGACAGGGGGAATCGAGGAGCTGTTTTTT. Amino acid sequence: CASSRGGTGGIEELFF.

The rearrangement joins TRBV5-4 to TRBJ2-3; the match to TRBD2 covers 9 bases. The CDR3 extends over 16 amino acids. Germline CDR1 is SGHNT and CDR2 is YYREEE (reference sequence). The trim removed 4 bases at V and 0 bases at J, leaving 6 bases unmatched. CDR3 DNA sequence: TGTGCCAGCAGCCCCAGGACTAGCGAAAGCACAGATACGCAGTATTTT. Protein sequence: CASSPRTSESTDTQYF.

This clone was picked up one time. V is TRBV4-3 and J is TRBJ2-3, with 9 bases identical to TRBD1. The CDR3 extends over 16 amino acids. Germline lookup yields CDR1 LGHNA and CDR2 YSLEER. V gave up 1 base and J gave up 8 bases; unmatched junction bases: 10. The CDR3 nucleotides read TGCGCCAGCAGCCAAGTAGCCGGGACAGGGCTCGTTACGCAGTATTTT. Residues: CASSQVAGTGLVTQYF.

The chain carries TRBV6-5 and TRBJ2-5; D is perhaps TRBD1 (5 bases). V lost 10 bases and J 8 bases, leaving 20 bases between the germline ends. The CDR3 loop spans 13 amino acids. Germline CDR1 reads MNHEY; CDR2 reads SVGAGI. In DNA form, the CDR3 reads TGTGCCACCCCAGTGCAGGGCGCCTCAACCCAGTACTTC. Protein: CATPVQGASTQYF.

This clone was recorded only once. J is TRBJ1-1 and V is TRBV2; TRBD1 matches at 7 bases. Germline-derived CDR1 and CDR2 are SNHLY and FYNNEI. The CDR3 extends over 13 amino acids. With 4 bases clipped from V and 7 bases from J, the junction kept 6 bases outside the gene matches. CDR3 sequence (DNA): TGTGCCAGCAGTGGCACAGGGGCCCTTGAAGCTTTCTTT. This encodes CASSGTGALEAFF.

V gene TRBV6-2 or TRBV6-3 combines with J gene TRBJ2-3; a possible D gene is TRBD2 (6 bases). The CDR3 has 14 residues. Trimming removed 2 bases from V and 1 base from J, with 7 bases in between. Germline V gene sequence: CDR1 MNHEY, CDR2 SVGEGT. The CDR3 coding sequence is TGTGCCAGCAGTTACGCTAGCGGCACAGATACGCAGTATTTT. It is translated as CASSYASGTDTQYF.

CDR3 in DNA: TGTGCCAGCAGCTTATTACCGGGACAGGGTTTGGAGACCCAGTACTTC. Protein: CASSLLPGQGLETQYF. This sequence joins TRBV7-9 and TRBJ2-5; 9 bases map to TRBD1. There are 16 residues in the CDR3. Germline CDR1 SEHNR, CDR2 FQNEAQ (reference sequence). With 2 bases clipped from V and 5 bases from J, the junction kept 9 bases outside the gene matches.

The rearrangement uses TRBV5-1 and TRBJ2-3, with 8 nucleotides matching TRBD2. From germline, CDR1 is SGHRS and CDR2 YFSETQ. The CDR3 runs to 16 residues. V shed 4 bases and J 1 base; nucleotides not matched to a gene: 8. As DNA, the CDR3 is TGCGCCAGCAGCAGACCGGGGGGGCGTGGCACAGATACGCAGTATTTT. Its protein product is CASSRPGGRGTDTQYF.

V and J are TRBV5-1 and TRBJ1-1; D not resolved. CDR1 is SGHRS, CDR2 YFSETQ, per germline. The V end was cut by 0 bases, the J end by 1 base, with 10 bases between. The CDR3 is made up of 15 amino acids. Written as DNA, the CDR3 is TGCGCCAGCAGCTTGGTTGCGGGCTCGAACACTGAAGCTTTCTTT. Translated: CASSLVAGSNTEAFF.

The gene calls are TRBV7-8 and TRBJ2-7; 8 positions agree with TRBD1. The V segment lost 1 base and the J segment 3 bases; nucleotides outside the gene matches: 5. Germline V gene lookup returns CDR1 SGHVS and CDR2 FQNEAQ. The CDR3 runs 15 residues. CDR3 sequence: CASSLGPGTGYEQYF. The CDR3 nucleotides are TGTGCCAGCAGCTTAGGTCCCGGGACAGGCTACGAGCAGTACTTC.

The genes are TRBV28 and TRBJ2-7; a weak D match, TRBD1 (6 bases). V shed 6 bases and J shed 3 bases, with 9 bases lying between them. The CDR3 has 12 residues. CDR1 and CDR2 from the germline V gene are MDHEN and SYDVKM. CDR3 protein: CASSRGGYEQYF. CDR3 nucleotide sequence: TGTGCCAGCAGCCGAGGGGGCTACGAGCAGTACTTC.

The J gene is TRBJ2-5, the V gene TRBV10-3; 13 nucleotides line up with TRBD2. The CDR3 has 17 amino acids. Germline trimming cut 2 bases from V and 5 bases from J; bases unmatched to any gene: 8. Germline lookup yields CDR1 ENHRY and CDR2 SYGVKD. CDR3 in DNA: TGTGCCATCAGTGAGACGGAAACTAGCGGGAGGGGGGAGACCCAGTACTTC. Amino acid sequence: CAISETETSGRGETQYF.

The chain links TRBV4-3 to TRBJ2-7; 7 positions match TRBD1. J was trimmed by 4 bases and V by 3 bases; bases with no gene match: 3. The CDR3 has 13 residues. Germline CDR1 and CDR2: LGHNA and YSLEER. The CDR3 sequence is CASSQARGYEQYF. In DNA form, the CDR3 reads TGCGCCAGCAGCCAGGCCAGGGGGTACGAGCAGTACTTC.

The rearrangement uses TRBV29-1 and TRBJ2-1; D call uncertain. The CDR3 is made up of 13 amino acids. CDR1 and CDR2 from the germline V gene are SQVTM and ANQGSEA. V was trimmed by 6 bases and J by 0 bases, leaving 9 bases between them. Here the CDR3 DNA reads TGCAGCGTCTCATCGAGCTCCTACAATGAGCAGTTCTTC. Residues: CSVSSSSYNEQFF.

The genes are TRBV7-3 and TRBJ2-2, with 8 bases lining up with TRBD2. The CDR3 sequence is 21 residues long. Losses at the gene ends were 2 bases for V and 6 bases for J; bases not matched to a gene: 23. Germline V gives CDR1 SGHTA, CDR2 FQGTGA. CDR3: CASSLDPRRGLVPVFPGELFF. The CDR3, as DNA: TGTGCCAGCAGCTTAGATCCGAGGAGGGGACTAGTGCCGGTCTTCCCCGGGGAGCTGTTTTTT.

The chain is built from TRBV29-1 and TRBJ2-4; possible D gene TRBD2, 6 bases. V was shortened by 2 bases and J by 10 bases, with 12 bases between the two germline ends. Looked up from germline, CDR1 is SQVTM and CDR2 is ANQGSEA. CDR3 size: 12 residues. The CDR3 region has the DNA TGCAGCGTTGAAACGGGGGTGGAAATTCAGTACTTC. Its translation is CSVETGVEIQYF.

The V and J genes are TRBV5-1 and TRBJ2-7, with 7 bases fitting TRBD2. Germline CDR1 reads SGHRS; CDR2 reads YFSETQ. The CDR3 sequence is 15 residues long. The trim removed 4 bases at V and 0 bases at J, leaving 7 bases unmatched. As DNA, the CDR3 is TGCGCCAGCAGCCTTAGCGGGCTGAGCTCCTACGAGCAGTACTTC. Protein sequence: CASSLSGLSSYEQYF.

The chain joins TRBV6-2 or TRBV6-3 to TRBJ2-7; 7 nucleotides agree with TRBD2. V lost 2 bases, J lost 7 bases, and 11 bases stayed unmatched. Per the germline V gene, CDR1 is MNHEY and CDR2 is SVGEGT. This CDR3 is built from 15 residues. This CDR3 reads CASSYLAEDLWEQYF. CDR3 bases: TGTGCCAGCAGTTACCTAGCGGAGGACCTATGGGAGCAGTACTTC.

The chain is built from TRBV4-1 and TRBJ2-5; 7 nucleotides agree with TRBD1. The CDR3 runs 15 residues. After removal of 0 bases from V and 3 bases from J, the junction contained 4 bases not matched to a gene. Germline V gene data show CDR1 as MGHRA and CDR2 as YSYEKL. This CDR3 reads CASSQEGTAKETQYF. CDR3 DNA sequence: TGCGCCAGCAGCCAAGAAGGGACAGCAAAAGAGACCCAGTACTTC.

The CDR3 reads CASRHSGRAGETQYF. For the CDR3, the DNA is TGTGCCAGCAGGCATAGCGGGAGGGCCGGAGAGACCCAGTACTTC. The chain uses TRBV7-9 and TRBJ2-5, with 11 nucleotides matching TRBD2. The V gene's germline CDR1 is SEHNR and CDR2 FQNEAQ (reference sequence). The CDR3 has 15 amino acids. The V and J ends lost 6 bases and 4 bases, in that order; junction bases with no gene match: 7.